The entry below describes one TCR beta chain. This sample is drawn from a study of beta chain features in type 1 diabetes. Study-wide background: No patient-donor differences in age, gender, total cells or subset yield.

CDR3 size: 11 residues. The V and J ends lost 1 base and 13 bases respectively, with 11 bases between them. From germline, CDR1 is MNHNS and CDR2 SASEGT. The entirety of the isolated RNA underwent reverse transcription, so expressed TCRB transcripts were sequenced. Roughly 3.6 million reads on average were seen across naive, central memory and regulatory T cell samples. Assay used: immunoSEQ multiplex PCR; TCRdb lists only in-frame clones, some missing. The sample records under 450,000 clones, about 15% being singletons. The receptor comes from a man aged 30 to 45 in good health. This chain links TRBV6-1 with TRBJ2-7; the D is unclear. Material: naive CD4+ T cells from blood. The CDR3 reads CASSEVQPRYF. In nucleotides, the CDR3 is TGTGCCAGCAGTGAAGTTCAGCCCCGATACTTC.